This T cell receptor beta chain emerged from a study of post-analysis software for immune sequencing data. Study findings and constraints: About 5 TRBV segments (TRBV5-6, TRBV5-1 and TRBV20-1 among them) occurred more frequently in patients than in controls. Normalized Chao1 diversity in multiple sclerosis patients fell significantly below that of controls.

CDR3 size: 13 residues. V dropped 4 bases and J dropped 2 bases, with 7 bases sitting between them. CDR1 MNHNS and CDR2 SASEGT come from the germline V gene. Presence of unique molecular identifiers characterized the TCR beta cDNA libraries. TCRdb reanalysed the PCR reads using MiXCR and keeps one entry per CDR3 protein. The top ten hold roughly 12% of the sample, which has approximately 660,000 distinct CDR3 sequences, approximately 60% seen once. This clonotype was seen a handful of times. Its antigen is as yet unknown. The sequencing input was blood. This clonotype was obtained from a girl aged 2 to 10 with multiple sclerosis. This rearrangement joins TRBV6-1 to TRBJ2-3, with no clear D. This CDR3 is CASSGVATDTQYF. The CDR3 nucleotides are TGTGCCAGCAGTGGTGTGGCCACAGATACGCAGTATTTT.